This TCR beta chain stems from a study of shared clonotypes between healthy human individuals. Regarding the study as a whole: Clonotypes shared by all four donors outscored non-shared clonotypes in generation probability.

Healthy adults negative for HIV, lacking recent acute infections or vaccinations, served as donors. Germline V gene lookup returns CDR1 SNHLY and CDR2 FYNNEI. The CDR3 length is 14 residues. The V gene end was trimmed by 4 bases and the J gene end by 4 bases; junction bases not matched to a gene: 3. This clone was seen a few times. The antigen is not known. Other DNA sequences in this sample translate to the same CDR3. Some clones are missing from TCRdb's copy, which holds only in-frame ones; the method was immunoSEQ multiplex PCR. The sample consists of over a million clones, around three quarters of them appearing once.

This sequence was found in a man aged 18 to 35 in good health. Some clones in this sample may be carry-over from other donors' samples. Sequencing was carried out using memory CD4+ T cells from PBMCs. The subset is: CD45RA-negative fraction. The gene calls are TRBV2 and TRBJ2-1; 8 bases are shared with TRBD2. CDR3 sequence (DNA): TGTGCCAGCAGTGGTAGCGGGAATTACAATGAGCAGTTCTTC. It translates to CASSGSGNYNEQFF.